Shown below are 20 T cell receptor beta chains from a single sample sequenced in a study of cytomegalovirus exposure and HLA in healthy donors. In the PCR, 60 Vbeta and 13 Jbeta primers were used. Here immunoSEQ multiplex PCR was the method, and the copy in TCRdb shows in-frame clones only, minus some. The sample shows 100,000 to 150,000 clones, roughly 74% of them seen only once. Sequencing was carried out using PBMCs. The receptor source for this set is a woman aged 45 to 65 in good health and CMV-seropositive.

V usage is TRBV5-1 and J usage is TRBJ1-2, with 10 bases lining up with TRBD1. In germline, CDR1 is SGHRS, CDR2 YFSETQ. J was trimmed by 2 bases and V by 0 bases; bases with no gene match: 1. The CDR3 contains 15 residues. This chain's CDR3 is CASSLGGQGNYGYTF. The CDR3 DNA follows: TGCGCCAGCAGCTTGGGGGGACAGGGGAACTATGGCTACACCTTC.

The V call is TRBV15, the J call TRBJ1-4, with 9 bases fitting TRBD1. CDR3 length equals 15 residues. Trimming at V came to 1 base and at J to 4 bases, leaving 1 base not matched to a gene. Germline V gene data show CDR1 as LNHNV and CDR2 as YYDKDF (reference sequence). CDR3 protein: CATSRGGQGNEKLFF. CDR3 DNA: TGTGCCACCAGCAGAGGGGGACAGGGTAATGAAAAACTGTTTTTT.

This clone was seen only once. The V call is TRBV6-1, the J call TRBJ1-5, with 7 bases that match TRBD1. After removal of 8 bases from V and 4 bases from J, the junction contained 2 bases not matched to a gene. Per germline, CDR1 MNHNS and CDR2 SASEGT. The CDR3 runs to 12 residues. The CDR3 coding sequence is TGTGCCAGCTCCAGGGGGAATCAGCCCCAGCATTTT. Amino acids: CASSRGNQPQHF.

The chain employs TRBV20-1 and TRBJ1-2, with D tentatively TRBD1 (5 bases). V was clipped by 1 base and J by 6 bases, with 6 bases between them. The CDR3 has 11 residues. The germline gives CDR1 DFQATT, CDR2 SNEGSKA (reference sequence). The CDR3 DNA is TGCAGTGCTAGAGGCAGGGATGGCTACACCTTC. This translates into CSARGRDGYTF.

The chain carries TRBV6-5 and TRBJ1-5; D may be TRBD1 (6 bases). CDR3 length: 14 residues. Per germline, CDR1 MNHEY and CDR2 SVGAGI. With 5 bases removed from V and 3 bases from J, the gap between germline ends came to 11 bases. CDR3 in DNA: TGTGCCAGCAGTCTGACAGGATTCAATCAGCCCCAGCATTTT. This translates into CASSLTGFNQPQHF.

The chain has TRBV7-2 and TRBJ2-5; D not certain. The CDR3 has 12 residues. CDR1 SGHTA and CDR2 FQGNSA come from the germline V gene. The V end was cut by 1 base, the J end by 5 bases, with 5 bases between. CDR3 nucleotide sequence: TGTGCCAGCAGCTTAGTCGGGGAGACCCAGTACTTC. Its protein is CASSLVGETQYF. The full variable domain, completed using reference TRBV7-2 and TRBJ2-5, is GAGVSQSPSNKVTEKGKDVELRCDPISGHTALYWYRQSLGQGLEFLIYFQGNSAPDKSGLPSDRFSAERTGGSVSTLTIQRTQQEDSAVYLCASSLVGETQYFGPGTRLLVL.

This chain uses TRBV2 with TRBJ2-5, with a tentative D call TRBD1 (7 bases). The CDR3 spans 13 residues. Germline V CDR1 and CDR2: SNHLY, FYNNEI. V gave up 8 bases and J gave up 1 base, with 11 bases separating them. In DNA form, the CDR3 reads TGTGCCAGCCAGGGGGGCAGCCAAGAGACCCAGTACTTC. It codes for CASQGGSQETQYF.

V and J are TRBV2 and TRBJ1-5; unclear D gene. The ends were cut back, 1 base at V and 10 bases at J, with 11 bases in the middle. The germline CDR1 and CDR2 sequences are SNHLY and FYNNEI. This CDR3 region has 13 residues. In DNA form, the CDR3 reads TGTGCCAGCAGTGAAGACCTCCGCAGTCCCCAGCATTTT. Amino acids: CASSEDLRSPQHF. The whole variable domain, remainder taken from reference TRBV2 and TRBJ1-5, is EPEVTQTPSHQVTQMGQEVILRCVPISNHLYFYWYRQILGQKVEFLVSFYNNEISEKSEIFDDQFSVERPDGSNFTLKIRSTKLEDSAMYFCASSEDLRSPQHFGDGTRLSIL.

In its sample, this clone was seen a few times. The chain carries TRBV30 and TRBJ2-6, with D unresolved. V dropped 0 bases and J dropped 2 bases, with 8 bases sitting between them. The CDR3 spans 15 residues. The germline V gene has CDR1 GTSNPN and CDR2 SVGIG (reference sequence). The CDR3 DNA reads TGTGCCTGGAGTGTACTCGCCACTGGGGCCAACGTCCTGACTTTC. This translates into CAWSVLATGANVLTF.

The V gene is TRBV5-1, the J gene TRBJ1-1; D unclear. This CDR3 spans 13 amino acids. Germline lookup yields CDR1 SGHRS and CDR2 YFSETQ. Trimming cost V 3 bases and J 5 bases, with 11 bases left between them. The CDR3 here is CASSSGGMTEAFF. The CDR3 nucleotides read TGCGCCAGCAGCTCGGGAGGGATGACTGAAGCTTTCTTT.

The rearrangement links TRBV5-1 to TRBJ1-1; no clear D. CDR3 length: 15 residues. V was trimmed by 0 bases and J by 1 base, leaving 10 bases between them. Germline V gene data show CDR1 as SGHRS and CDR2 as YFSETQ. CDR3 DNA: TGCGCCAGCAGCTTGGATGGGAGAACGAACACTGAAGCTTTCTTT. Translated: CASSLDGRTNTEAFF.

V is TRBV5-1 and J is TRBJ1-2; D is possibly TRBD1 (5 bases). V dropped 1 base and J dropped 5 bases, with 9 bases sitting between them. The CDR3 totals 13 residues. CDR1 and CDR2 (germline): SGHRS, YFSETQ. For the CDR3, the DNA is TGCGCCAGCAGCTTGAGGGCAGGGTATGGCTACACCTTC. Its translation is CASSLRAGYGYTF.

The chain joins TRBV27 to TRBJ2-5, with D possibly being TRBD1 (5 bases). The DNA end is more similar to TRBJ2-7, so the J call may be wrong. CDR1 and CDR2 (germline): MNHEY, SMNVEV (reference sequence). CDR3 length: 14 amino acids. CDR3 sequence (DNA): TGTGCCAGCAGTTTAGGGGCTGGGCCCTACGAGCAGTACTTC. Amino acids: CASSLGAGPYEQYF.

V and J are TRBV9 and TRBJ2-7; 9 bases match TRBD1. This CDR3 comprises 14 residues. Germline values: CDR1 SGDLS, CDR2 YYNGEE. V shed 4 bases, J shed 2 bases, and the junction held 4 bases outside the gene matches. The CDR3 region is CASSLRDRAYEQYF. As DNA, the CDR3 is TGTGCCAGCAGCCTCCGGGACAGGGCCTACGAGCAGTACTTC.

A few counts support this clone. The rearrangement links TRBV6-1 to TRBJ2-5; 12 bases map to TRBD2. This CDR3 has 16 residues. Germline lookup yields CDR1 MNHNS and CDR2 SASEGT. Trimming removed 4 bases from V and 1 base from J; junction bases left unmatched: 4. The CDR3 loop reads CASSGGLAGFQETQYF. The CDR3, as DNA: TGTGCCAGCAGTGGCGGACTAGCGGGGTTCCAAGAGACCCAGTACTTC.

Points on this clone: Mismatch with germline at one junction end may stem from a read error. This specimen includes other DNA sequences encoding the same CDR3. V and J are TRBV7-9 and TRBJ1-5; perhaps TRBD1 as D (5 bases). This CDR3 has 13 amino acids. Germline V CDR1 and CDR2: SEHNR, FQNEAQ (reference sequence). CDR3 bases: TGTGCCAGCACCCCCGGGGGACGGCAGCCTCAGCATTTT. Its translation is CASTPGGRQPQHF.

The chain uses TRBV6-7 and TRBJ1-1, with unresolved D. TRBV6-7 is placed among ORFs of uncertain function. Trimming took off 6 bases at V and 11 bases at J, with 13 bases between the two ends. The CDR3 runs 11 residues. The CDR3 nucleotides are TGTGCCAGCAGGACGAGCGTTGGCGCTTTCTTT. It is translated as CASRTSVGAFF.

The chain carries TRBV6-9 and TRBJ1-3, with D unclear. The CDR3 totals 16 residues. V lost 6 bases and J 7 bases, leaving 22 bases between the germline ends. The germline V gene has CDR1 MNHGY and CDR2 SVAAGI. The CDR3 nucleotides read TGTGCCAGCAGGCCCTCCCCTCGGGTTTTGGAGAACACCATATATTTT. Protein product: CASRPSPRVLENTIYF.

Here the CDR3 DNA reads TGCGCCAGCAGCCCCAGGGTTCCTGAGCAGTTCTTC. Translated: CASSPRVPEQFF. V usage is TRBV5-1 and J usage is TRBJ2-1, with D perhaps matching TRBD1 (5 bases). The CDR3 length is 12 residues. V lost 4 bases and J 9 bases, leaving 11 bases between the germline ends. Germline values: CDR1 SGHRS, CDR2 YFSETQ.

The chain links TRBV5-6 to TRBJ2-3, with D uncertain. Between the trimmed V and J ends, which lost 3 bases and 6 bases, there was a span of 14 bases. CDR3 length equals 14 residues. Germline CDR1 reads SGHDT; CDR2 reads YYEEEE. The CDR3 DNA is TGTGCCAGCAGCTCATCGACTGGTGGGGATACGCAGTATTTT. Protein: CASSSSTGGDTQYF.